The present T cell receptor (beta chain) was sequenced within a study of cytomegalovirus exposure and HLA in healthy donors. The CDR3 spans 16 residues. Germline V gene lookup returns CDR1 ENHRY and CDR2 SYGVKD. The ends lost 6 bases at V and 3 bases at J; junction bases unmatched: 12. PCR primers comprised 60 Vbeta and 13 Jbeta primers. Assay: immunoSEQ multiplex PCR; the TCRdb copy retains only in-frame clones and omits some. The sample lists 100,000 or so clones, 75% occurring once. Study-level results: For presence/absence analyses, sequencing depth was assumed to be roughly uniform across donors. The likely explanation for a cluster of highly shared sequence variants was sequencing artifact.

On this clone itself: Antigen unknown.

Sequencing was performed on PBMCs. The rearrangement uses TRBV10-3 and TRBJ2-7; 9 nucleotides line up with TRBD2. The clonotype was recovered from a male donor in good health and CMV-seropositive. CDR3: CAIRASPAGGDYEQYF. CDR3 coding DNA: TGTGCCATCAGAGCCTCCCCGGCGGGAGGGGACTACGAGCAGTACTTC.